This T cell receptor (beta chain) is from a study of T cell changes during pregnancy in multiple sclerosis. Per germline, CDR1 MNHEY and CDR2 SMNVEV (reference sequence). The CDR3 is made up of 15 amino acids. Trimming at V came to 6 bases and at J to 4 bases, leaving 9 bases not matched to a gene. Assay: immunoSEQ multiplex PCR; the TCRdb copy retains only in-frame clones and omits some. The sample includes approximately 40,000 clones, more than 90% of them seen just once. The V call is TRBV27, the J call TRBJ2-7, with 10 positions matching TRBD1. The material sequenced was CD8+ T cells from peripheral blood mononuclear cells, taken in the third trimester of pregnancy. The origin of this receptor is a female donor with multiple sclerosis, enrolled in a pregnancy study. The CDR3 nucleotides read TGTGCCAGCAGCCTCACCGGGACAGGGGTTTACGAGCAGTACTTC. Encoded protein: CASSLTGTGVYEQYF.